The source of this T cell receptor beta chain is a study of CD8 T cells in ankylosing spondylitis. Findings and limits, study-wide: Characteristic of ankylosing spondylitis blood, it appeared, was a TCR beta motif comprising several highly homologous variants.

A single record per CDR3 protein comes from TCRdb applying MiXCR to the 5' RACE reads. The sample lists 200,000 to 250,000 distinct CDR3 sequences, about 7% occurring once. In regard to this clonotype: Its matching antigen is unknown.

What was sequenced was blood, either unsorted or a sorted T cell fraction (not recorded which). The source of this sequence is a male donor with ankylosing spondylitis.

This CDR3 reads CASRPRGQTYGYTF. The CDR3 nucleotides read TGTGCCAGTAGACCACGGGGACAAACCTATGGCTACACCTTC. The chain joins TRBV19 to TRBJ1-2; possible D gene TRBD1, 6 bases. The CDR3 length is 14 residues. The V end was cut by 6 bases, the J end by 4 bases, with 15 bases between. CDR1 LNHDA and CDR2 SQIVND come from the germline V gene (reference sequence).